One and the same sample provided the 26 T cell receptor beta chains below, sequenced in a study of memory CD4+ T cells and cytomegalovirus serostatus (dated by TCRdb to the late 2010s). Single viable CD3+CD4+CD8-CD45RO+ cells were sorted as memory CD4+ T cells on a FACSAria II. Preparation of the library involved the immunoSEQ multiplex PCR assay. Not all clones reach the TCRdb copy of this immuneACCESS table, which keeps in-frame sequences only. Checked studies attribute under half of the gap to unresolved V genes and leave the rest unexplained. This sample gives tens of thousands of clones in total; approximately 82% of them show up just once. The ten most abundant clones make up 1.5% to 2% of the sample. Sequenced: memory CD4+ T cells from blood. These receptors were obtained from an adult in good health and CMV-seronegative.

This chain joins TRBV6-5 and TRBJ1-1; D is unresolved. Germline-derived CDR1 and CDR2 are MNHEY and SVGAGI. With 6 bases removed from V and 3 bases from J, the gap between germline ends came to 5 bases. The CDR3 has 11 amino acids. The CDR3 region has the DNA TGTGCCAGCAGGGAAGACACTGAAGCTTTCTTT. Its protein product is CASREDTEAFF.

The J gene is TRBJ2-3, the V gene TRBV7-8; no clear D. Germline V gene sequence: CDR1 SGHVS, CDR2 FQNEAQ. V dropped 4 bases and J dropped 5 bases, with 10 bases sitting between them. The CDR3 loop spans 13 amino acids. The CDR3 is CASSSNALDTQYF. CDR3 in DNA: TGTGCCAGCAGCTCAAACGCTTTAGATACGCAGTATTTT.

This clone was observed at least ten times. V usage is TRBV19 and J usage is TRBJ1-1; 10 nucleotides align to TRBD1. Germline V gene sequence: CDR1 LNHDA, CDR2 SQIVND (reference sequence). This CDR3 region has 15 residues. The V segment lost 8 bases and the J segment 4 bases; nucleotides outside the gene matches: 10. CDR3 region: CASSWGQGIITEAFF. CDR3 coding DNA: TGTGCCAGTTCTTGGGGACAGGGGATAATCACTGAAGCTTTCTTT.

The V and J genes are TRBV30 and TRBJ1-4, with 7 nucleotides matching TRBD1. CDR1 GTSNPN and CDR2 SVGIG come from the germline V gene (reference sequence). The CDR3 has 14 amino acids. The J segment lost 7 bases and the V segment lost 3 bases, leaving 8 bases of the junction unmatched. This chain's CDR3 is CAWRSNRGIEKLFF. The CDR3 DNA is TGTGCCTGGAGAAGTAACAGGGGTATTGAAAAACTGTTTTTT.

The gene calls are TRBV28 and TRBJ2-5, with D perhaps TRBD1 (6 bases). Germline CDR1 is MDHEN and CDR2 is SYDVKM. Trimming took off 4 bases at V and 5 bases at J, with 14 bases between the two ends. There are 14 residues in the CDR3. The DNA for the CDR3 is TGTGCCAGCAGTTCTCAACACAGGGCGGAGACCCAGTACTTC. Encoded protein: CASSSQHRAETQYF.

The V and J genes are TRBV10-3 and TRBJ1-6; a weak D match, TRBD1 (5 bases). Trimming cost V 3 bases and J 1 base, with 10 bases left between them. The CDR3 loop spans 16 amino acids. Germline-derived CDR1 and CDR2 are ENHRY and SYGVKD. DNA for the CDR3: TGTGCCATCAGTGACTTCGGGGCATCCTATAATTCACCCCTCCACTTT. It yields the protein CAISDFGASYNSPLHF.

The V call is TRBV7-6, the J call TRBJ2-7, with 7 bases matching TRBD1. The CDR3 runs 15 residues. CDR1 SGHVS and CDR2 FNYEAQ come from the germline V gene. Trimming removed 1 base from V and 2 bases from J; junction bases left unmatched: 5. CDR3 sequence reads: CASSLDQGVTYEQYF. The CDR3 DNA follows: TGTGCCAGCAGCTTAGATCAGGGGGTCACCTACGAGCAGTACTTC. The full variable domain, in which reference TRBV7-6 and TRBJ2-7 provide the parts outside the CDR3, is GAGVSQSPRYKVTKRGQDVALRCDPISGHVSLYWYRQALGQGPEFLTYFNYEAQQDKSGLPNDRFSAERPEGSISTLTIQRTEQRDSAMYRCASSLDQGVTYEQYFGPGTRLTVT.

The chain joins TRBV9 to TRBJ1-5; 7 nucleotides line up with TRBD1. The CDR3 length is 15 residues. Germline V gene sequence: CDR1 SGDLS, CDR2 YYNGEE. Trimming cost V 4 bases and J 0 bases; bases outside gene matches: 4. As DNA, the CDR3 is TGTGCCAGCAGCCCGGGGACAGTTAGCAATCAGCCCCAGCATTTT. As protein: CASSPGTVSNQPQHF.

V is TRBV5-1 and J is TRBJ2-1; tentative D call: TRBD1 (6 bases). V was shortened by 4 bases and J by 6 bases, with 17 bases between the two germline ends. CDR1 is SGHRS, CDR2 YFSETQ, per germline. The CDR3 is 15 residues long. As DNA, the CDR3 is TGCGCCAGCAGCGACGGACAGCCACATTTCAATGAGCAGTTCTTC. Encoded protein: CASSDGQPHFNEQFF.

The V and J genes are TRBV28 and TRBJ1-2; D perhaps matches TRBD1 (5 bases). Trimming pared 3 bases from V and 0 bases from J, leaving 17 bases between. The CDR3 is 17 amino acids. Germline V CDR1 and CDR2: MDHEN, SYDVKM. The CDR3 spells CASSFRRGTRANYGYTF. The DNA of the CDR3 is TGTGCCAGCAGTTTCCGACGGGGCACACGCGCTAACTATGGCTACACCTTC.

The J gene is TRBJ2-6, the V gene TRBV6-1; D is tentatively TRBD1 or TRBD2 (5 bases each). Germline CDR1 MNHNS, CDR2 SASEGT. This CDR3 is built from 18 residues. Trimming cost V 4 bases and J 2 bases, with 18 bases left between them. The CDR3 DNA follows: TGTGCCAGCAGTGGAGCGAGGGGTGAAGAAGCTGGGGCCAACGTCCTGACTTTC. It is translated as CASSGARGEEAGANVLTF.

This chain connects TRBV2 to TRBJ2-3, with 9 bases identical to TRBD2. After removal of 6 bases from V and 4 bases from J, the junction contained 11 bases not matched to a gene. The V gene's germline CDR1 is SNHLY and CDR2 FYNNEI. The CDR3 is 16 amino acids. The CDR3 nucleotides are TGTGCCAGCAGGAACCCAGCGGGAGGAGGGTCAGATACGCAGTATTTT. Translating it yields CASRNPAGGGSDTQYF.

J is TRBJ1-5 and V is TRBV2, with D hard to call. There are 16 residues in the CDR3. Per the germline V gene, CDR1 is SNHLY and CDR2 is FYNNEI. Trimming shortened V by 5 bases and J by 1 base, and 15 bases separated the two germline ends. Here the CDR3 reads CASSFGRPGSNQPQHF. The CDR3 bases are TGTGCCAGCAGTTTCGGACGTCCGGGGAGCAATCAGCCCCAGCATTTT. Using reference TRBV2 and TRBJ1-5 for the parts outside the CDR3, the full variable domain is EPEVTQTPSHQVTQMGQEVILRCVPISNHLYFYWYRQILGQKVEFLVSFYNNEISEKSEIFDDQFSVERPDGSNFTLKIRSTKLEDSAMYFCASSFGRPGSNQPQHFGDGTRLSIL.

The chain uses TRBV18 and TRBJ1-3; D not certain. This CDR3 comprises 15 residues. V shed 6 bases and J shed 0 bases, with 12 bases lying between them. Germline values: CDR1 KGHSH, CDR2 LQKENI. This CDR3 reads CASSPASASGNTIYF. The CDR3 DNA reads as TGTGCCAGCTCCCCAGCCTCGGCCTCTGGAAACACCATATATTTT.

This clone is labeled as medium-sized. This rearrangement joins TRBV5-4 to TRBJ1-1, with D unclear. CDR3 size: 13 residues. Trimming took off 0 bases at V and 2 bases at J, with 5 bases between the two ends. Looked up from germline, CDR1 is SGHNT and CDR2 is YYREEE (reference sequence). CDR3 region: CASSLDFNTEAFF. The CDR3 DNA sequence: TGTGCCAGCAGCTTGGATTTTAACACTGAAGCTTTCTTT.

V is TRBV7-3 and J is TRBJ2-1; D remains ambiguous. The CDR3 contains 14 residues. Germline V gene sequence: CDR1 SGHTA, CDR2 FQGTGA. The V end lost 5 bases, the J end lost 6 bases, and 14 bases lay between the germline ends. The CDR3 region has the DNA TGTGCCAGCAGCCCATCTGGACCCCGCAATGAGCAGTTCTTC. It specifies CASSPSGPRNEQFF. Complete variable domain (other parts from reference TRBV7-3 and TRBJ2-1): GAGVSQTPSNKVTEKGKYVELRCDPISGHTALYWYRQSLGQGPEFLIYFQGTGAADDSGLPNDRFFAVRPEGSVSTLKIQRTERGDSAVYLCASSPSGPRNEQFFGPGTRLTVL.

This chain joins TRBV28 and TRBJ2-3; TRBD2 might be the D (7 bases). Trimming left V 8 bases short and J 2 bases short, with 14 bases between. The germline V gene has CDR1 MDHEN and CDR2 SYDVKM. This CDR3 is 14 amino acids long. CDR3 sequence: CASFGGGHTDTQYF. The DNA for the CDR3 is TGTGCCAGCTTCGGCGGGGGCCACACAGATACGCAGTATTTT.

The gene calls are TRBV29-1 and TRBJ2-1, with no clear D. Trimming pared 8 bases from V and 5 bases from J, leaving 10 bases between. Germline V lookup: CDR1 SQVTM, CDR2 ANQGSEA. The CDR3 length is 11 residues. The CDR3: CSTRPNNEQFF. As DNA, the CDR3 is TGCAGCACCAGACCAAACAATGAGCAGTTCTTC.

The genes are TRBV5-1 and TRBJ2-6; 7 positions match TRBD1. Unmatched junction bases numbered 10, after V lost 2 bases and J lost 5 bases. Germline V gene data show CDR1 as SGHRS and CDR2 as YFSETQ. The length of the CDR3 is 17 residues. This chain's CDR3 is CASSFGTDRLWANVLTF. CDR3 nucleotides: TGCGCCAGCAGCTTCGGGACAGACAGGCTCTGGGCCAACGTCCTGACTTTC.

This clone was observed a few times. The genes are TRBV28 and TRBJ1-5; 8 bases align to TRBD1. CDR3 length: 15 amino acids. Trimming at V came to 7 bases and at J to 6 bases, leaving 11 bases not matched to a gene. The V gene's germline CDR1 is MDHEN and CDR2 SYDVKM. CDR3 loop: CASTIQGAGGQPQHF. CDR3 DNA sequence: TGTGCCAGCACCATCCAGGGGGCAGGGGGTCAGCCCCAGCATTTT.

The chain combines TRBV18 with TRBJ2-7; 12 positions agree with TRBD2. This CDR3 region has 14 residues. The germline V gene has CDR1 KGHSH and CDR2 LQKENI. J gave up 4 bases and V 3 bases, and 1 base lay outside the gene matches. In DNA form, the CDR3 reads TGTGCCAGCTCACCGACTAGCGGGGGTTACGAGCAGTACTTC. Its protein is CASSPTSGGYEQYF.

The chain couples TRBV7-8 to TRBJ1-5; the D gene is possibly TRBD1 (5 bases). The CDR3 loop spans 14 amino acids. With 3 bases removed from V and 4 bases from J, the gap between germline ends came to 10 bases. Germline V gene lookup returns CDR1 SGHVS and CDR2 FQNEAQ. The CDR3 spells CASSLDISNQPQHF. The CDR3, as DNA: TGTGCCAGCAGCTTGGACATCTCAAATCAGCCCCAGCATTTT.

The chain combines TRBV5-4 with TRBJ2-7, with 10 bases identical to TRBD1. Germline V gene data show CDR1 as SGHNT and CDR2 as YYREEE (reference sequence). The CDR3 contains 17 residues. The V segment lost 4 bases and the J segment 3 bases; nucleotides outside the gene matches: 13. The CDR3 is CASSPAGDRGVGYEQYF. CDR3 nucleotide sequence: TGTGCCAGCAGCCCGGCCGGGGACAGGGGTGTAGGCTACGAGCAGTACTTC.

This rearrangement joins TRBV19 to TRBJ2-7; D possibly corresponds to TRBD1 (5 bases). Germline values: CDR1 LNHDA, CDR2 SQIVND (reference sequence). V gave up 3 bases and J gave up 1 base, with 7 bases separating them. The CDR3 spans 13 residues. DNA of the CDR3: TGTGCCAGTAGTATCAGGGTGTCCTACGAGCAGTACTTC. Amino acid sequence: CASSIRVSYEQYF.

Only one count was recorded for this clone. The J gene is TRBJ1-5, the V gene TRBV4-1, with unresolved D. The V end was cut by 4 bases, the J end by 0 bases, with 13 bases between. CDR3 length: 16 amino acids. Per germline, CDR1 MGHRA and CDR2 YSYEKL. CDR3 region: CASSLGSGSSNQPQHF. CDR3 coding DNA: TGCGCCAGCAGCCTCGGATCTGGGAGTAGCAATCAGCCCCAGCATTTT.

The gene calls are TRBV19 and TRBJ2-5; 10 nucleotides line up with TRBD1. Germline CDR1 is LNHDA and CDR2 is SQIVND (reference sequence). V dropped 3 bases and J dropped 5; count of bases not matched to a gene: 3. CDR3 length: 14 amino acids. For the CDR3, the DNA is TGTGCCAGTAGTATGACAGGGGGCTGGGAGACCCAGTACTTC. Amino acids: CASSMTGGWETQYF.